The present TCR beta chain was sequenced within a study of blood T cell repertoires in COVID-19. Looking at the study overall: Spain, Italy and the United States supplied samples that represented acute and convalescent COVID-19.

TCRdb's copy holds only in-frame clones and misses some; the assay was immunoSEQ multiplex PCR. The table includes more than 250,000 clones, about 90% detected once. From germline, CDR1 is MNHEY and CDR2 SVGAGI. The CDR3 is 13 residues long. With 8 bases clipped from V and 5 bases from J, the junction kept 9 bases outside the gene matches. Sequencing used PBMCs or T cells enriched from blood (not recorded which). The rearrangement uses TRBV6-5 and TRBJ2-7; 7 bases match TRBD2. This TCR derives from a woman between 25 and 40 years old who had recovered from COVID-19. The CDR3 reads CASGGVFQNEQYF. In DNA, the CDR3 is TGTGCCAGCGGGGGGGTTTTCCAGAACGAGCAGTACTTC.